Below are 5 T cell receptor beta chains sequenced from a single sample in a study of T cell clusters in autoimmune cytopenias. Multiplex touch-down PCR amplified TRB using TRB-A and TRB-B pools in one tube. TCRdb re-analyzed the multiplex PCR reads; it lists each CDR3 protein once, without DNA. The table for this sample gives more than 13,000 distinct CDR3 sequences. TRB was amplified from approximately 230 ng of peripheral blood genomic DNA per sample. Sequenced input: peripheral blood. The source of these receptors is a human donor with an autoimmune cytopenia or autoimmune hepatitis (not recorded which).

V and J are TRBV6-5 and TRBJ1-1. Germline CDR1 MNHEY, CDR2 SVGAGI. This CDR3 region has 15 residues. CDR3 sequence reads: CAISDPGRTSPEAFF.

The chain has TRBV11-1 and TRBJ1-5; TCRdb's D call, TRBD1, is unchecked because there is no DNA. CDR1 SGHAT and CDR2 FQDESV come from the germline V gene (reference sequence). This CDR3 comprises 13 residues. The CDR3 sequence: CASSPQGGQPQHF.

V and J are TRBV12-3 or TRBV12-4 and TRBJ2-2. CDR3 length: 12 residues. The CDR3 is CASSLGTGELFF.

The V gene is TRBV27, the J gene TRBJ2-3. The germline V gene encodes CDR1 MNHEY and CDR2 SMNVEV (reference sequence). This CDR3 is built from 14 residues. CDR3 sequence: CASSPERGTDTQYF.

The chain's CDR3 is CASKWGGKNTEAFF. V gene TRBV5-5 combines with J gene TRBJ1-1; TCRdb's D call of TRBD1 is untestable without DNA. Germline V CDR1 and CDR2: SGHKS, YYEKEE (reference sequence). This CDR3 has 14 residues.